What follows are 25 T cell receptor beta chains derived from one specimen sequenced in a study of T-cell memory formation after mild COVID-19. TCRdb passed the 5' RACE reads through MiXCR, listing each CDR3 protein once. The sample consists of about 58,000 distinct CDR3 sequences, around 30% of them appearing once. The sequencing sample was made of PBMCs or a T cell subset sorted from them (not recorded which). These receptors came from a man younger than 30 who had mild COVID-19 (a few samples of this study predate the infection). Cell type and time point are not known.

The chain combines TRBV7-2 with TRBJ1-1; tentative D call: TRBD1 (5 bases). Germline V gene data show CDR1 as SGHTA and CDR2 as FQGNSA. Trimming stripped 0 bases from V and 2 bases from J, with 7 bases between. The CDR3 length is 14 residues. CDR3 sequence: CASSLAGQNTEAFF. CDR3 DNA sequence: TGTGCCAGCAGCTTAGCGGGGCAAAACACTGAAGCTTTCTTT.

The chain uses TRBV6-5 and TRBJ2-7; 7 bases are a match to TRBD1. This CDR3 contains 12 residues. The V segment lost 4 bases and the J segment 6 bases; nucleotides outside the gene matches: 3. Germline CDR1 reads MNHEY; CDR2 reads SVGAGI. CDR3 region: CASSSWTGEQYV. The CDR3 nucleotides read TGTGCCAGCAGTTCCTGGACAGGCGAGCAGTACGTC.

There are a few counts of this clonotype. The CDR3 is CSVEQLGSEWGYTF. The DNA of the CDR3 is TGCAGCGTTGAGCAATTAGGGAGTGAGTGGGGCTACACCTTC. The genes are TRBV29-1 and TRBJ1-2; no clear D gene. V shed 3 bases and J shed 8 bases, with 19 bases lying between them. In germline, CDR1 is SQVTM, CDR2 ANQGSEA. The CDR3 is made up of 14 amino acids.

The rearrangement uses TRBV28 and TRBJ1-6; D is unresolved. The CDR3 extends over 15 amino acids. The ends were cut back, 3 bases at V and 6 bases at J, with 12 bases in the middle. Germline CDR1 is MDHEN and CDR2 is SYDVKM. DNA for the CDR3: TGTGCCAGCAGTTTCAGGTGGTTGAGTAATTCACCCCTCCACTTT. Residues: CASSFRWLSNSPLHF. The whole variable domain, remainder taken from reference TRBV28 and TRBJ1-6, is DVKVTQSSRYLVKRTGEKVFLECVQDMDHENMFWYRQDPGLGLRLIYFSYDVKMKEKGDIPEGYSVSREKKERFSLILESASTNQTSMYLCASSFRWLSNSPLHFGNGTRLTVT.

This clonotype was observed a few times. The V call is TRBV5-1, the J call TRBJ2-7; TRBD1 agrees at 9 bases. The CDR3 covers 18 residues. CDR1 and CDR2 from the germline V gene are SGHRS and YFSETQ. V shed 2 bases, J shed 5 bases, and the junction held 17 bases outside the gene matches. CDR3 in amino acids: CASSFQPVGGTGSHEQYF. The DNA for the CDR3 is TGCGCCAGCAGCTTCCAACCCGTAGGCGGGACAGGGTCCCACGAGCAGTACTTC. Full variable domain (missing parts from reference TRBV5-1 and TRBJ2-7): KAGVTQTPRYLIKTRGQQVTLSCSPISGHRSVSWYQQTPGQGLQFLFEYFSETQRNKGNFPGRFSGRQFSNSRSEMNVSTLELGDSALYLCASSFQPVGGTGSHEQYFGPGTRLTVT.

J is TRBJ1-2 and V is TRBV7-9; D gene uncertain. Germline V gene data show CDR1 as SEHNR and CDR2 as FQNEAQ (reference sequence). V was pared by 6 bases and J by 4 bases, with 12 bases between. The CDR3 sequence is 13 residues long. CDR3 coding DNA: TGTGCCAGCAGTATTGAGATGAGCTATGGCTACACCTTC. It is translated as CASSIEMSYGYTF.

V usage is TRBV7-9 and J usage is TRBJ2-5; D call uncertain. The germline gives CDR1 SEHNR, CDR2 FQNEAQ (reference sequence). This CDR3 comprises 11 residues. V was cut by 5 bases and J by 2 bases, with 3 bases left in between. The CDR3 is CASSHQETQYF. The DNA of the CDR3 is TGTGCCAGCAGCCATCAAGAGACCCAGTACTTC.

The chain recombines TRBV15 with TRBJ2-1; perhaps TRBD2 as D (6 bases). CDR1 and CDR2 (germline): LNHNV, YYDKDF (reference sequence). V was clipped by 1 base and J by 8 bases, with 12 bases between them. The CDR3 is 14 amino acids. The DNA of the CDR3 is TGTGCCACCAGCAGAGTTAGCGGCGGGGATGAGCAGTTCTTC. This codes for CATSRVSGGDEQFF.

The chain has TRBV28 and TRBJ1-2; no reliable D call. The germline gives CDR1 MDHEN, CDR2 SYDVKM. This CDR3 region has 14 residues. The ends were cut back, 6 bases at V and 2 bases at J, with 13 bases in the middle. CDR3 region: CASSLRSLNYGYTF. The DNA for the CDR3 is TGTGCCAGCAGCCTAAGAAGTCTGAACTATGGCTACACCTTC.

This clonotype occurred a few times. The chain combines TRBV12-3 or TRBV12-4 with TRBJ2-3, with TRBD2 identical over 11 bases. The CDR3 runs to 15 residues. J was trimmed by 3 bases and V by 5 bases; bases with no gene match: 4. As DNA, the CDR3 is TGTGCCAGCAGTGGGGGGACTAGCGGAACAGATACGCAGTATTTT. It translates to CASSGGTSGTDTQYF.

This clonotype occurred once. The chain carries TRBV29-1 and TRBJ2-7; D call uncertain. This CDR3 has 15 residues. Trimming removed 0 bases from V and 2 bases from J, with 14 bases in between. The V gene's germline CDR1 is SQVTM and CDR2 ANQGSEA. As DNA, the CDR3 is TGCAGCGTTGAAGATCAAATGGGCAGTACCTACGAGCAGTACTTC. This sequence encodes CSVEDQMGSTYEQYF.

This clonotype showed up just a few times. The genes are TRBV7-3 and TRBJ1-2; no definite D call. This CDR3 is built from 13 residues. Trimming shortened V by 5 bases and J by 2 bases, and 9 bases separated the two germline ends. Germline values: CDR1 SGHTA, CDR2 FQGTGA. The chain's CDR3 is CASSPDGNYGYTF. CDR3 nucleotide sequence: TGTGCCAGCAGCCCCGACGGGAACTATGGCTACACCTTC.

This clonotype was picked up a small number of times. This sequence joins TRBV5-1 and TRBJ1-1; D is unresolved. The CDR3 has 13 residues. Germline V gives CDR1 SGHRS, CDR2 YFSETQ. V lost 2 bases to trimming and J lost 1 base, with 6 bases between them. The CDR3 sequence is CASSFDSNTEAFF. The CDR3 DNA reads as TGCGCCAGCAGCTTCGACTCGAACACTGAAGCTTTCTTT.

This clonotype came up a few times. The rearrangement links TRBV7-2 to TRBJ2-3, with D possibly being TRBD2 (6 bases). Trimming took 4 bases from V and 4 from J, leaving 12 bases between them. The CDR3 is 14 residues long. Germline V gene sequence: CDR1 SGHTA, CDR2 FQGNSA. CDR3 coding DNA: TGTGCCAGCAGCTCCGGGGGACCCCCAGATACGCAGTATTTT. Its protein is CASSSGGPPDTQYF.

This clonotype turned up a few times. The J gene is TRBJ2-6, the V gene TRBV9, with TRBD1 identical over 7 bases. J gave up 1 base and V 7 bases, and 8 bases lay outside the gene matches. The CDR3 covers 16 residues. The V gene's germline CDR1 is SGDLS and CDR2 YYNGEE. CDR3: CASGGQVLSGANVLTF. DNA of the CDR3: TGTGCCAGCGGCGGACAGGTGCTTTCTGGGGCCAACGTCCTGACTTTC.

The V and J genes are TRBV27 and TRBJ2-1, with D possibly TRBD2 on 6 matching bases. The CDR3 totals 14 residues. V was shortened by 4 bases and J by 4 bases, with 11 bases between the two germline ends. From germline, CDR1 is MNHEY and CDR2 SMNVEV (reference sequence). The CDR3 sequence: CASSYVAGYNEQFF. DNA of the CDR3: TGTGCCAGCAGTTACGTGGCGGGGTACAATGAGCAGTTCTTC.

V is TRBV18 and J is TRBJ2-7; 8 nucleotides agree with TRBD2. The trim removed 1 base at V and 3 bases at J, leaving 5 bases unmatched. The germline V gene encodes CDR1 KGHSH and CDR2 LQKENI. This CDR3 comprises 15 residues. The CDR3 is CASSPRKRELYEQYF. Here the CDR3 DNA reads TGTGCCAGCTCACCACGCAAGCGGGAGCTCTACGAGCAGTACTTC.

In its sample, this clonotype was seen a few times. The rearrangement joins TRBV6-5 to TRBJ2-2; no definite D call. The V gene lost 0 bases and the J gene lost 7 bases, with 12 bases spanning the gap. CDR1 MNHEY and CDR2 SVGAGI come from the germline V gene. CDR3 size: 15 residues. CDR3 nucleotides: TGTGCCAGCAGTTACTCGACCTCGGGTCACGGGGAGCTGTTTTTT. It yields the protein CASSYSTSGHGELFF.

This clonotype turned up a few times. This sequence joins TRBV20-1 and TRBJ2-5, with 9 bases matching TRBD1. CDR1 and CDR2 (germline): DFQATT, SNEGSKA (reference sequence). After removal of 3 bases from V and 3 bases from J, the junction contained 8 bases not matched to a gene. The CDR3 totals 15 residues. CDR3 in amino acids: CSASPAGQGKETQYF. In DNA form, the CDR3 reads TGCAGTGCTAGCCCAGCAGGACAGGGGAAAGAGACCCAGTACTTC.

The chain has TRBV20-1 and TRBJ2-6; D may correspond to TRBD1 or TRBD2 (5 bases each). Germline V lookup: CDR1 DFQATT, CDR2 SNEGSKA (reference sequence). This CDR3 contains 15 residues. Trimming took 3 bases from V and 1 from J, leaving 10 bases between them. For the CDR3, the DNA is TGCAGTGCTAGGGGGGACCTTTCTGGGGCCAACGTCCTGACTTTC. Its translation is CSARGDLSGANVLTF.

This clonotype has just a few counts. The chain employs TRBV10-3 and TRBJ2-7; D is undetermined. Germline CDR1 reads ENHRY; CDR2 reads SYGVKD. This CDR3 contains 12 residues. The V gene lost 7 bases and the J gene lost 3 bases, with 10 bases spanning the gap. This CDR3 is CAINEPGYEQYF. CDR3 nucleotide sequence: TGTGCCATCAATGAACCCGGCTACGAGCAGTACTTC.

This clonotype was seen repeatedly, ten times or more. Here the CDR3 DNA reads TGCGCCAGCAGCCAACCCGAGGGCTCTGGGGCCAACGTCCTGACTTTC. Translating gives CASSQPEGSGANVLTF. The V gene is TRBV4-3, the J gene TRBJ2-6; TRBD2 might be the D (5 bases). CDR1 and CDR2 from the germline V gene are LGHNA and YSLEER. V was clipped by 2 bases and J by 0 bases, with 8 bases between them. The CDR3 loop spans 16 amino acids.

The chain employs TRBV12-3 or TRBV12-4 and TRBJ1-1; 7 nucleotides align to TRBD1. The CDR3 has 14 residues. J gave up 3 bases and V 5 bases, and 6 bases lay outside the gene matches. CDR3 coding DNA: TGTGCCAGCAGTCCCATTCAGGGGGACACTGAAGCTTTCTTT. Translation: CASSPIQGDTEAFF.

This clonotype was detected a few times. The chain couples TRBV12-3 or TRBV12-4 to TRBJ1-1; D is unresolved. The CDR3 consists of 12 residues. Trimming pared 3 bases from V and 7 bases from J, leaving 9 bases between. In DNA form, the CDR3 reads TGTGCCAGCAGTTTGGGCGGGAGTGAAGCTTTCTTT. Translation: CASSLGGSEAFF.

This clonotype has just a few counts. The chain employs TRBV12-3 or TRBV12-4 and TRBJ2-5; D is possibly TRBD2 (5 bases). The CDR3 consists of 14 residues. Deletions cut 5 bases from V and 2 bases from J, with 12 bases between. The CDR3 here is CASSPPGLQETQYF. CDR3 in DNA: TGTGCCAGCAGTCCCCCGGGGTTACAAGAGACCCAGTACTTC.